This T cell receptor beta chain was observed in a study of T cell responses to AZD1222 COVID-19 vaccine. General study points: It was only after the peak T cell response that any repertoires were sampled. Most donors were white British and more were female, and clonal diversity was possibly underestimated. The span of vaccine-associated CD4 TCRs extended across spike, with dominance at 160-218 and 743-854. Recipients of two AZD1222 doses showed rising Spike-specific TCR breadth and depth.

To note about this clone: The antigen is unknown.

The assay was immunoSEQ multiplex PCR, and TCRdb's table has in-frame clones only and misses some. Of more than 150,000 clones listed, about nine tenths were seen once; the top ten hold 6.9%. This CDR3 is 14 amino acids long. The V gene lost 0 bases and the J gene lost 4 bases, with 10 bases spanning the gap. From germline, CDR1 is SGHNT and CDR2 YYREEE (reference sequence). The clonotype was recovered from an adult who had recovered from COVID-19. The sample here was peripheral blood, taken after recovery from COVID-19. The chain couples TRBV5-4 to TRBJ1-2; D not certain. The CDR3 bases are TGTGCCAGCAGCTTGGGCCCGAGTACCTATGGCTACACCTTC. Translation gives CASSLGPSTYGYTF.